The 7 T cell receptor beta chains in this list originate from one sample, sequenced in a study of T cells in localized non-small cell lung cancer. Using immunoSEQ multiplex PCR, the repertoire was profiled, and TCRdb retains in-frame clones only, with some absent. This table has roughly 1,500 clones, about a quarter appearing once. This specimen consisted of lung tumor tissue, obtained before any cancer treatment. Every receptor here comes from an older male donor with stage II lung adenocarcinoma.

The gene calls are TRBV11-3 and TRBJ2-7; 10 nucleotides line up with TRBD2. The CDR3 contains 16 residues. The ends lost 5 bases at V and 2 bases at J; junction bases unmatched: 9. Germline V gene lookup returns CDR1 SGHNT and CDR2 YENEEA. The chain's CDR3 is CASSPIIGTSAYEQYF. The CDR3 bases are TGTGCCAGCAGCCCCATTATTGGGACTAGCGCCTACGAGCAGTACTTC.

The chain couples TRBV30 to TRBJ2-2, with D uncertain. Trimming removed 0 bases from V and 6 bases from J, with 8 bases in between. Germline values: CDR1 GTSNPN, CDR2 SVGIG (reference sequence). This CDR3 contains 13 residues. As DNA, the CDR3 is TGTGCCTGGAGTGTGGCCCAACCCGGGGAGCTGTTTTTT. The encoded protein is CAWSVAQPGELFF.

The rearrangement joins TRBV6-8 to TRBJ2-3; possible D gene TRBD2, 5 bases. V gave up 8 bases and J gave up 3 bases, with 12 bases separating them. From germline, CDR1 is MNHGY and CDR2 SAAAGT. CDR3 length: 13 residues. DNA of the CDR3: TGTGCCAGCGGTGTAACGGGGACAGATACGCAGTATTTT. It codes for CASGVTGTDTQYF.

CDR3 nucleotide sequence: TGTGCCAGCAGTACAGGGGTGGGGGGCAATGAGCAGTTCTTC. Its translation is CASSTGVGGNEQFF. J is TRBJ2-1 and V is TRBV6-8; the D gene is possibly TRBD1 (7 bases). The V end was cut by 5 bases, the J end by 6 bases, with 14 bases between. Germline CDR1 MNHGY, CDR2 SAAAGT. This CDR3 has 14 residues.

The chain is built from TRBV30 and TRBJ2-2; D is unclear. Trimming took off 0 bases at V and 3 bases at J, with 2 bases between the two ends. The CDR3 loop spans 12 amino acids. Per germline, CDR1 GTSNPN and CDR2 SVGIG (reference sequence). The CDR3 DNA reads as TGTGCCTGGAGTGTAGACACCGGGGAGCTGTTTTTT. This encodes CAWSVDTGELFF. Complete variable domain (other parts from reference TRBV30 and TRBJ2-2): SQTIHQWPATLVQPVGSPLSLECTVEGTSNPNLYWYRQAAGRGLQLLFYSVGIGQISSEVPQNLSASRPQDRQFILSSKKLLLSDSGFYLCAWSVDTGELFFGEGSRLTVL.

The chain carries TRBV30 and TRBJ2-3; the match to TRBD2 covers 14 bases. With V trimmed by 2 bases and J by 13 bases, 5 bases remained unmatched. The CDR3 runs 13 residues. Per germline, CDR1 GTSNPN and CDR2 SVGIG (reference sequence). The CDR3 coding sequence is TGTGCCTGGAGTTCATCGACTAGCGGGAGGGAGTATTTT. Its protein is CAWSSSTSGREYF.

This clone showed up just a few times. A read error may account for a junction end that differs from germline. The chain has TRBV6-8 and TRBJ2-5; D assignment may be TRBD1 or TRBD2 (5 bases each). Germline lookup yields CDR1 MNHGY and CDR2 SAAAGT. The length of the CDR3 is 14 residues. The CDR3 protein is CAISNQGRRETQYF. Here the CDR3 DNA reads TGTGCCATCAGTAATCAGGGACGGCGAGAGACCCAGTACTTC.